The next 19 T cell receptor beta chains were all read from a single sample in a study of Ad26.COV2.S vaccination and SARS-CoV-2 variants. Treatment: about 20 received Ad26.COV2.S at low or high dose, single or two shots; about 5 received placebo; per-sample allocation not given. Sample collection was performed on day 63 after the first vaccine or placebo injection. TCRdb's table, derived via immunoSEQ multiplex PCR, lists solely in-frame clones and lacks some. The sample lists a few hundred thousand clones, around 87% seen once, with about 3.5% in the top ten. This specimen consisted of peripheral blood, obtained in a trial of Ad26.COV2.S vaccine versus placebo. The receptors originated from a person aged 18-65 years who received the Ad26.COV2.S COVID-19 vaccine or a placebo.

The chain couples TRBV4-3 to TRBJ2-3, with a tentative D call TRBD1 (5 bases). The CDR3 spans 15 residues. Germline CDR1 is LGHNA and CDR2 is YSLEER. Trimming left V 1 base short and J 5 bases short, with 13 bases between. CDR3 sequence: CASSQVPGIEDTQYF. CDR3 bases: TGCGCCAGCAGCCAAGTTCCAGGGATTGAAGATACGCAGTATTTT.

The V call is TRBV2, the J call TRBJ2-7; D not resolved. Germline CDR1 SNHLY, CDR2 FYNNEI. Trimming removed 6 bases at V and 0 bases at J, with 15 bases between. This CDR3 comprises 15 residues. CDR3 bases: TGTGCCAGCAGGAGAAAGGGTCAGAGCTCCTACGAGCAGTACTTC. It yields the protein CASRRKGQSSYEQYF.

The CDR3 spells CASSRESANEKLFF. CDR3 coding DNA: TGTGCCAGCAGCAGGGAGTCGGCTAATGAAAAACTGTTTTTT. The chain has TRBV5-4 and TRBJ1-4; unclear D gene. Germline values: CDR1 SGHNT, CDR2 YYREEE (reference sequence). V lost 4 bases to trimming and J lost 3 bases, with 10 bases between them. This CDR3 is 14 amino acids long.

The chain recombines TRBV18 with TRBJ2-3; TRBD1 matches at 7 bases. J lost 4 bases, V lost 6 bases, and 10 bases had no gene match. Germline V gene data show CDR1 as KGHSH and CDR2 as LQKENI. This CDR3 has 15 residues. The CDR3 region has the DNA TGTGCCAGCTCCCTATCGCAGGGGGAAGCAGATACGCAGTATTTT. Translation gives CASSLSQGEADTQYF. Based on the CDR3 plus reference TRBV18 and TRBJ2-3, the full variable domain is NAGVMQNPRHLVRRRGQEARLRCSPMKGHSHVYWYRQLPEEGLKFMVYLQKENIIDESGMPKERFSAEFPKEGPSILRIQQVVRGDSAAYFCASSLSQGEADTQYFGPGTRLTVL.

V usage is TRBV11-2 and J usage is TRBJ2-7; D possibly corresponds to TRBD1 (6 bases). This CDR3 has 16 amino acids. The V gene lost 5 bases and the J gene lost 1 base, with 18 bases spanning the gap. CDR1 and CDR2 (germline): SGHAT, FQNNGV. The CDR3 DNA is TGTGCCAGCAGCGTCACCGGGACACAACGATCCTACGAGCAGTACTTC. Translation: CASSVTGTQRSYEQYF.

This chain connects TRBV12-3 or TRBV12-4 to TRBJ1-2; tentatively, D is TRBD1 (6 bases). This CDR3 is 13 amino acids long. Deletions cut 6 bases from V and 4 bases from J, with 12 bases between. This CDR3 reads CASSRTDAYGYTF. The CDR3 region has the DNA TGTGCCAGCAGCCGGACAGACGCCTATGGCTACACCTTC.

For the CDR3, the DNA is TGTGCCAGCAGTCGCATGGGGACAGGGTATAAAGCTTTCTTT. Translated, it gives CASSRMGTGYKAFF. The V gene is TRBV28, the J gene TRBJ1-1; the match to TRBD1 covers 9 bases. V trimming: 5 bases; J trimming: 9 bases; junction bases outside the gene matches: 10. In germline, CDR1 is MDHEN, CDR2 SYDVKM. CDR3 length: 14 residues.

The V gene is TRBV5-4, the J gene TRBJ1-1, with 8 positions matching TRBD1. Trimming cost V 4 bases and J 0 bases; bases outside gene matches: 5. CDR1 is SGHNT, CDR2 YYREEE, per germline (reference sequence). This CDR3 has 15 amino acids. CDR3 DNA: TGTGCCAGCAGCCCCGGACAGGGCATGAACACTGAAGCTTTCTTT. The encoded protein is CASSPGQGMNTEAFF.

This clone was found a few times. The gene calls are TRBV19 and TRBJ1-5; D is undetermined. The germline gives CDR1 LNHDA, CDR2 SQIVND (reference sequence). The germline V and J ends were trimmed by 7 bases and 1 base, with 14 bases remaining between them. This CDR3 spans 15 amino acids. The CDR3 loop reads CASMGREQSNQPQHF. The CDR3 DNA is TGTGCCAGTATGGGGAGGGAACAGAGCAATCAGCCCCAGCATTTT.

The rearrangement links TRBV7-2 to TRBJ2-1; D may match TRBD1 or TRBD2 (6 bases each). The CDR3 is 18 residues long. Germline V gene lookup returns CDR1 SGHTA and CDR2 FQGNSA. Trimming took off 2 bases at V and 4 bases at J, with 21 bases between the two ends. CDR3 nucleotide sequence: TGTGCCAGCAGCTTAAGGCAAACGACAGGCGGGAATTACAATGAGCAGTTCTTC. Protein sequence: CASSLRQTTGGNYNEQFF.

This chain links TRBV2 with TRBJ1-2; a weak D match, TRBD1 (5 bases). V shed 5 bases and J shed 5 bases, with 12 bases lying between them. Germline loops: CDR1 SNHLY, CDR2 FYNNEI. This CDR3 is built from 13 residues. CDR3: CASSPGLLYGYTF. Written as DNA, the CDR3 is TGTGCCAGCAGTCCAGGGTTACTGTATGGCTACACCTTC.

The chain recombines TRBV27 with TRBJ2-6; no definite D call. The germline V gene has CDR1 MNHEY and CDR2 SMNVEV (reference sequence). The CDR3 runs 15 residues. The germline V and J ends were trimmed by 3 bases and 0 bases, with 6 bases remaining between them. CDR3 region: CASSFDGSGANVLTF. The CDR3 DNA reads TGTGCCAGCAGTTTCGACGGCTCTGGGGCCAACGTCCTGACTTTC. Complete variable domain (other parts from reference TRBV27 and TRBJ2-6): EAQVTQNPRYLITVTGKKLTVTCSQNMNHEYMSWYRQDPGLGLRQIYYSMNVEVTDKGDVPEGYKVSRKEKRNFPLILESPSPNQTSLYFCASSFDGSGANVLTFGAGSRLTVL.

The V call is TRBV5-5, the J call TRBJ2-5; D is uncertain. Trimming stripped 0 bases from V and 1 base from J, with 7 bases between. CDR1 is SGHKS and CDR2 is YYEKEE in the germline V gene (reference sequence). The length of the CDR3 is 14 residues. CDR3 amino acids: CASSLVGSQETQYF. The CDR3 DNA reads TGTGCCAGCAGCTTGGTCGGCAGCCAAGAGACCCAGTACTTC. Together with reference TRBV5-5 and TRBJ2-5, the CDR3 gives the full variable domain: DAGVTQSPTHLIKTRGQQVTLRCSPISGHKSVSWYQQVLGQGPQFIFQYYEKEERGRGNFPDRFSARQFPNYSSELNVNALLLGDSALYLCASSLVGSQETQYFGPGTRLLVL.

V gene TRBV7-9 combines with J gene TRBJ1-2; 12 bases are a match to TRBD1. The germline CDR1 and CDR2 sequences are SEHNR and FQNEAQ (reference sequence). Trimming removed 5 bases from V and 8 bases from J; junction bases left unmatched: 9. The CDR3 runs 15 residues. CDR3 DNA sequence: TGTGCCAGCAGCCTAAACTCCGGGACAGGGGGCGGCTACACCTTC. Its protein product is CASSLNSGTGGGYTF.

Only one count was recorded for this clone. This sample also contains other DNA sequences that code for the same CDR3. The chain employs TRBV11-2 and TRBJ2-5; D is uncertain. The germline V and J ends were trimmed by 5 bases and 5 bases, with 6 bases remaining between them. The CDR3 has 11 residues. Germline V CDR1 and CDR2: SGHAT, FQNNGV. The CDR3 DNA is TGTGCCAGCAGCCTGATGGAGACCCAGTACTTC. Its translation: CASSLMETQYF.

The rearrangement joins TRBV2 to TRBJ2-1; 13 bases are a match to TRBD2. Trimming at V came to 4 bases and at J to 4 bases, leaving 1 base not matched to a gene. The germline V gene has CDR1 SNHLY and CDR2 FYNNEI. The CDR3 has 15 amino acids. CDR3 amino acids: CASSATSGGYNEQFF. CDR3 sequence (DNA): TGTGCCAGCAGTGCGACTAGCGGGGGGTACAATGAGCAGTTCTTC.

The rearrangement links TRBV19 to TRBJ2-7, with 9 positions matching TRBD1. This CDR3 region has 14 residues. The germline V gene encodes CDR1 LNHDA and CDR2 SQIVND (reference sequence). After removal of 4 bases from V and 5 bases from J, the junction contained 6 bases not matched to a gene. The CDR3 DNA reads TGTGCCAGTAGTACCGGACAGGGGAGCAACGAGCAGTACTTC. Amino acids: CASSTGQGSNEQYF.

CDR3 loop: CASSSTQENTGELFF. The CDR3 DNA follows: TGTGCCAGCAGCTCAACACAGGAGAACACCGGGGAGCTGTTTTTT. The chain recombines TRBV28 with TRBJ2-2, with TRBD1 as a possible D gene (5 bases). Germline V gives CDR1 MDHEN, CDR2 SYDVKM. V lost 6 bases and J lost 1, with 12 bases in between. The CDR3 has 15 amino acids.

CDR3 in amino acids: CASRKPNAEAFF. The CDR3 region has the DNA TGTGCCAGCAGAAAACCAAACGCTGAAGCTTTCTTT. V usage is TRBV6-6 and J usage is TRBJ1-1; D gene uncertain. Trimming took off 6 bases at V and 6 bases at J, with 11 bases between the two ends. CDR1 and CDR2 (germline): MNHNY, SVGAGI (reference sequence). The CDR3 is made up of 12 amino acids.